The present entry profiles one T cell receptor (beta chain) with its context. The data were taken from a study of blood T cell repertoires in COVID-19. Generated by immunoSEQ multiplex PCR, the TCRdb table keeps only in-frame clones and is missing some. The repertoire holds some 250,000 clones, approximately 91% seen once, with about 0.7% in the top ten. The sequenced sample was peripheral blood. The TCR originated in a human donor in a cohort sampled during active COVID-19.

CDR3 amino acids: CASSQDQAGTGELFF. The CDR3 nucleotides are TGTGCCAGCAGCCAAGACCAGGCGGGCACCGGGGAGCTGTTTTTT. This rearrangement joins TRBV3-1 (or the pseudogene TRBV3-2) to TRBJ2-2; tentative D call: TRBD2 (5 bases). This CDR3 contains 15 residues. Germline values: CDR1 LGHDT, CDR2 YNNKEL (reference sequence). Trimming pared 0 bases from V and 4 bases from J, leaving 9 bases between.